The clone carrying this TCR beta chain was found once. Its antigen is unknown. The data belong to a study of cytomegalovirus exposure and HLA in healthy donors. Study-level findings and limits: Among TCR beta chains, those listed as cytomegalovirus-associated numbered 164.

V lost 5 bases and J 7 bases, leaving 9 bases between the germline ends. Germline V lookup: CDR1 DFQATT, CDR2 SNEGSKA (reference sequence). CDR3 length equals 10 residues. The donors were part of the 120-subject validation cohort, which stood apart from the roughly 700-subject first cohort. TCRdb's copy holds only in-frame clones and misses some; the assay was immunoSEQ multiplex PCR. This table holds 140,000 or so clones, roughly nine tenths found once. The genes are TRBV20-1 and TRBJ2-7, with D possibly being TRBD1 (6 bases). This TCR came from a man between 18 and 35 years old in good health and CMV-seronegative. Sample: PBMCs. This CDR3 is CSAYRDEQYF. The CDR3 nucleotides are TGCAGTGCTTACAGGGATGAGCAGTACTTC.